These 15 T cell receptor beta chains were sequenced from one sample in a study of T cells in Graves' hyperthyroidism and ophthalmopathy. Regions amplified from RNA transcripts were the TCR beta CDR3 regions. TCR CDR3 regions were first amplified by RT-PCR with HTBI primers. TCRdb itself ran the multiplex PCR reads through MiXCR, one entry per CDR3 protein. This sample yields roughly 380,000 distinct CDR3 sequences, of which 15% to 20% are seen a single time; roughly 16% belongs to the top ten. The material sequenced was blood. Receptor source: a woman aged 40-49 years with Graves' ophthalmopathy.

The J gene is TRBJ2-5, the V gene TRBV27; D ambiguous. Germline V gene lookup returns CDR1 MNHEY and CDR2 SMNVEV (reference sequence). The CDR3 runs to 11 residues. Trimming cost V 6 bases and J 7 bases, with 9 bases left between them. For the CDR3, the DNA is TGTGCCAGCAGGACCCTGGGGACCCAGTACTTC. Its protein is CASRTLGTQYF.

This clonotype was seen many times. The rearrangement links TRBV7-2 to TRBJ2-7, with TRBD2 as a possible D gene (5 bases). The V end was cut by 5 bases, the J end by 2 bases, with 10 bases between. CDR1 and CDR2 (germline): SGHTA, FQGNSA. The CDR3 runs to 13 residues. The CDR3 region is CASSHSETYEQYF. The CDR3 DNA sequence: TGTGCCAGCAGCCATAGCGAAACCTACGAGCAGTACTTC.

The rearrangement links TRBV14 to TRBJ2-2; a weak D match, TRBD1 (6 bases). Germline V lookup: CDR1 SGHDN, CDR2 FVKESK. Trimming cost V 4 bases and J 4 bases, with 16 bases left between them. The CDR3 contains 16 residues. The CDR3 sequence is CASSPSWGPATGELFF. The CDR3 nucleotides are TGTGCCAGCAGCCCGTCCTGGGGGCCGGCCACCGGGGAGCTGTTTTTT.

This clonotype appeared many times. V usage is TRBV6-2 or TRBV6-3 and J usage is TRBJ1-1, with D possibly matching TRBD1 (6 bases). The V gene's germline CDR1 is MNHEY and CDR2 SVGEGT. The ends were cut back, 2 bases at V and 7 bases at J, with 20 bases in the middle. The CDR3 consists of 16 residues. In DNA, the CDR3 is TGTGCCAGCAGTTACCCTCCAGGACAGACGAGGAGTGAAGCTTTCTTT. It is translated as CASSYPPGQTRSEAFF.

This clonotype has at least ten counts. The CDR3 loop reads CASSPPPLERETQYF. CDR3 in DNA: TGTGCCAGCAGTCCCCCCCCCCTGGAGCGGGAGACCCAGTACTTC. The chain recombines TRBV28 with TRBJ2-5, with D possibly matching TRBD2 (5 bases). This CDR3 has 15 amino acids. V was pared by 5 bases and J by 5 bases, with 18 bases between. Germline assignment: CDR1 MDHEN and CDR2 SYDVKM.

At least ten counts were recorded for this clonotype. The rearrangement uses TRBV5-8 and TRBJ1-1; D unclear. The CDR3 is made up of 15 amino acids. V was cut by 3 bases and J by 2 bases, with 14 bases left in between. Germline CDR1 reads SGHTS; CDR2 reads YDEGEE. CDR3 coding DNA: TGTGCCAGCAGCTGGGGTGCGGGAGGAAACACTGAAGCTTTCTTT. This encodes CASSWGAGGNTEAFF.

This clonotype showed up many times. This chain links TRBV6-5 with TRBJ1-2, with 10 positions matching TRBD1. V gave up 2 bases and J gave up 8 bases; unmatched junction bases: 11. This CDR3 has 16 residues. The V gene's germline CDR1 is MNHEY and CDR2 SVGAGI. CDR3 sequence: CASSYPGTGAFQGYTF. In nucleotides, the CDR3 is TGTGCCAGCAGTTACCCCGGGACAGGGGCCTTTCAAGGCTACACCTTC.

This clonotype was seen repeatedly, ten times or more. The chain combines TRBV15 with TRBJ2-4; 8 nucleotides line up with TRBD1. The CDR3 sequence is 16 residues long. Looked up from germline, CDR1 is LNHNV and CDR2 is YYDKDF (reference sequence). After removal of 1 base from V and 0 bases from J, the junction contained 2 bases not matched to a gene. In nucleotides, the CDR3 is TGTGCCACCAGCAGAGGACAGGGGCTAGCCAAAAACATTCAGTACTTC. It codes for CATSRGQGLAKNIQYF.

This chain connects TRBV28 to TRBJ1-2, with 8 bases lining up with TRBD1. The V gene end was trimmed by 2 bases and the J gene end by 4 bases; junction bases not matched to a gene: 6. Germline V lookup: CDR1 MDHEN, CDR2 SYDVKM. This CDR3 contains 15 residues. The CDR3 is CASSLHVTGAYGYTF. The CDR3 DNA reads TGTGCCAGCAGTTTACATGTGACAGGGGCCTATGGCTACACCTTC.

This clonotype was detected many times. The chain links TRBV6-5 to TRBJ2-7, with a tentative D call TRBD2 (5 bases). The CDR3 spans 12 residues. V lost 2 bases and J 3 bases, leaving 5 bases between the germline ends. Germline V gene sequence: CDR1 MNHEY, CDR2 SVGAGI. The CDR3 spells CASSYRGYEQYF. The CDR3 DNA sequence: TGTGCCAGCAGTTACCGGGGCTACGAGCAGTACTTC.

Ten or more counts support this clonotype. V is TRBV11-2 and J is TRBJ2-7; D is unclear. The CDR3 covers 13 residues. V gave up 6 bases and J gave up 5 bases, with 14 bases separating them. Germline-derived CDR1 and CDR2 are SGHAT and FQNNGV. The CDR3 reads CASSLEVRDEQYF. CDR3 nucleotides: TGTGCCAGCAGTCTAGAGGTCCGCGACGAGCAGTACTTC. Full variable domain (outside the CDR3, taken from reference TRBV11-2 and TRBJ2-7): EAGVAQSPRYKIIEKRQSVAFWCNPISGHATLYWYQQILGQGPKLLIQFQNNGVVDDSQLPKDRFSAERLKGVDSTLKIQPAKLEDSAVYLCASSLEVRDEQYFGPGTRLTVT.

This clonotype was recorded at least ten times. CDR3 residues: CASRQTTSYEQYF. CDR3 bases: TGTGCCAGCAGACAGACCACATCCTACGAGCAGTACTTC. This chain uses TRBV19 with TRBJ2-7; maybe TRBD1 (5 bases). Between the trimmed V and J ends, which lost 9 bases and 1 base, there was a span of 13 bases. This CDR3 region has 13 residues. Per germline, CDR1 LNHDA and CDR2 SQIVND (reference sequence).

The V call is TRBV12-3 or TRBV12-4, the J call TRBJ1-2; no clear D gene. CDR3 length equals 13 residues. Between the trimmed V and J ends, which lost 1 base and 3 bases, there was a span of 6 bases. The chain's CDR3 is CASSLDSYYGYTF. CDR3 sequence (DNA): TGTGCCAGCAGTTTAGACAGTTACTATGGCTACACCTTC.

This clonotype has at least ten counts. This sequence may be a read error, since a much larger clone differs from it by one base. The CDR3 carries no conserved terminal phenylalanine or tryptophan, so it likely arises from a read error. The chain has TRBV12-3 or TRBV12-4 and TRBJ1-2; the D gene is possibly TRBD1 (5 bases). V shed 3 bases and J shed 7 bases, with 12 bases lying between them. CDR3 length equals 13 residues. CDR3 nucleotides: TGTGCCAGCAGTTTTCGGGGGATGGGTGGCTACACCCTC. Translating gives CASSFRGMGGYTL.

In its sample, this clonotype was seen many times. The chain employs TRBV12-3 or TRBV12-4 and TRBJ1-6, with a possible D match to TRBD1 (6 bases). V lost 7 bases and J 4 bases, leaving 14 bases between the germline ends. CDR3 length: 15 residues. The CDR3 loop is CASTKQGGYNSPLHF. DNA for the CDR3: TGTGCCAGCACGAAACAGGGTGGATATAATTCACCCCTCCACTTT.